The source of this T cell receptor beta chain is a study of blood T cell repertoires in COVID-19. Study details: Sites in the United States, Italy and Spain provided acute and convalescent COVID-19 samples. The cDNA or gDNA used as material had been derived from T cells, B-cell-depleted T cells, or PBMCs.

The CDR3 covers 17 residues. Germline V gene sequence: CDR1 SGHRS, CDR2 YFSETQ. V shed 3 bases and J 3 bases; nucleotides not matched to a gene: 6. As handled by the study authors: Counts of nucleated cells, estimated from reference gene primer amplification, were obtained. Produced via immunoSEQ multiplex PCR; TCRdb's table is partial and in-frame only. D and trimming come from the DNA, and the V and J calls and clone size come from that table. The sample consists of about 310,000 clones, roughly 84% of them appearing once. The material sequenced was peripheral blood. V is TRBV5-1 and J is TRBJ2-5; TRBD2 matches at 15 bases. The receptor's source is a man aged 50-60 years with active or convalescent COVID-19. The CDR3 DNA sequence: TGCGCCAGCAGCTCGGGGACTAGCGGGGGGACTGAAGAGACCCAGTACTTC. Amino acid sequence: CASSSGTSGGTEETQYF.